What follows are 23 T cell receptor beta chains derived from one specimen sequenced in a study of cytomegalovirus exposure and HLA in healthy donors. The PCR employed 60 Vbeta primers together with 13 Jbeta primers. Assay used: immunoSEQ multiplex PCR; TCRdb lists only in-frame clones, some missing. The data show 200,000 to 250,000 clones, around 76% seen once. The specimen was PBMCs. All receptors derive from a man between 18 and 35 years old in good health and CMV-seronegative.

The CDR3 loop reads CASNLRASGNYEQYF. CDR3 DNA: TGTGCCAGCAACCTCCGGGCTAGCGGAAACTACGAGCAGTACTTC. This chain connects TRBV2 to TRBJ2-7; 7 bases are shared with TRBD2. J was trimmed by 3 bases and V by 7 bases; bases with no gene match: 12. The CDR3 consists of 15 residues. Germline CDR1 is SNHLY and CDR2 is FYNNEI.

This clone was seen more than once but under ten times. The V call is TRBV19, the J call TRBJ1-5; 7 bases are shared with TRBD1. CDR1 and CDR2 from the germline V gene are LNHDA and SQIVND (reference sequence). CDR3 size: 14 residues. Trimming took 7 bases from V and 3 from J; bases not matched to a gene: 6. The CDR3 DNA reads as TGTGCCAGTAAAGAGGGACAGTTCAATCAGCCCCAGCATTTT. This codes for CASKEGQFNQPQHF.

This clone has only one observation. The V and J genes are TRBV9 and TRBJ2-3; the D gene is possibly TRBD1 (6 bases). Deletions cut 4 bases from V and 0 bases from J, with 12 bases between. This CDR3 spans 15 amino acids. The germline CDR1 and CDR2 sequences are SGDLS and YYNGEE. CDR3 nucleotide sequence: TGTGCCAGCAGCCCAGGGGTTATGAGCACAGATACGCAGTATTTT. This codes for CASSPGVMSTDTQYF.

This clone showed up just once. This chain joins TRBV5-5 and TRBJ2-5; 9 positions match TRBD1. Per germline, CDR1 SGHKS and CDR2 YYEKEE (reference sequence). The CDR3 loop spans 16 amino acids. After removal of 4 bases from V and 0 bases from J, the junction contained 7 bases not matched to a gene. CDR3 sequence reads: CASSGGTGLYQETQYF. The CDR3 DNA follows: TGTGCCAGCAGCGGCGGGACAGGGCTGTACCAAGAGACCCAGTACTTC.

This chain joins TRBV2 and TRBJ2-5; 9 bases are shared with TRBD2. The CDR3 has 15 residues. CDR1 and CDR2 from the germline V gene are SNHLY and FYNNEI. The ends lost 5 bases at V and 11 bases at J; junction bases unmatched: 15. The CDR3 sequence: CASSFRTREGVEQYF. For the CDR3, the DNA is TGTGCCAGCAGTTTCCGGACGCGGGAGGGCGTGGAGCAGTACTTC.

This clone occurred once. This rearrangement joins TRBV7-9 to TRBJ1-1; D not certain. Germline V CDR1 and CDR2: SEHNR, FQNEAQ (reference sequence). V lost 4 bases to trimming and J lost 6 bases, with 12 bases between them. CDR3 length: 13 amino acids. The CDR3 bases are TGTGCCAGCAGCTCAATGTTGCCAGCTGAAGCTTTCTTT. It codes for CASSSMLPAEAFF.

J is TRBJ1-2 and V is TRBV30, with 10 bases that match TRBD1. The J segment lost 5 bases and the V segment lost 6 bases, leaving 6 bases of the junction unmatched. Germline assignment: CDR1 GTSNPN and CDR2 SVGIG (reference sequence). The CDR3 runs 13 residues. The CDR3 spells CACRDRGGYGYTF. In DNA, the CDR3 is TGTGCCTGCCGGGACAGGGGTGGGTATGGCTACACCTTC.

The V gene is TRBV2, the J gene TRBJ2-7, with D possibly matching TRBD1 (6 bases). The V end lost 4 bases, the J end lost 9 bases, and 19 bases lay between the germline ends. CDR1 and CDR2 (germline): SNHLY, FYNNEI. The CDR3 runs 14 residues. CDR3 loop: CASSGGTGLGGQYF. The DNA of the CDR3 is TGTGCCAGCAGTGGGGGCACAGGGTTGGGCGGGCAGTACTTC.

The rearrangement links TRBV4-1 to TRBJ1-2; possible D gene TRBD1, 5 bases. Germline values: CDR1 MGHRA, CDR2 YSYEKL. V was shortened by 1 base and J by 8 bases, with 11 bases between the two germline ends. This CDR3 spans 13 amino acids. The CDR3 DNA reads TGCGCCAGCAGCCAAGTAGCAGGGTGGGGCTACACCTTC. It codes for CASSQVAGWGYTF.

The rearrangement uses TRBV9 and TRBJ2-7, with D possibly being TRBD2 (7 bases). Trimming stripped 0 bases from V and 2 bases from J, with 18 bases between. In germline, CDR1 is SGDLS, CDR2 YYNGEE. CDR3 length: 17 amino acids. CDR3 bases: TGTGCCAGCAGCGTAGAGCCTGCGGGGGCCATTGCCTACGAGCAGTACTTC. Residues: CASSVEPAGAIAYEQYF.

The chain links TRBV30 to TRBJ2-7; tentatively, D is TRBD2 (5 bases). Trimming removed 4 bases at V and 0 bases at J, with 7 bases between. The length of the CDR3 is 12 residues. Germline CDR1 GTSNPN, CDR2 SVGIG (reference sequence). The CDR3, as DNA: TGTGCCTGGAAGAGGGACTCCTACGAGCAGTACTTC. It encodes CAWKRDSYEQYF.

For this clone: Mismatch with germline at one junction end may stem from a read error. This CDR3 is CAGRKTDGIVKTQYF. CDR3 sequence (DNA): TGTGCCGGCAGGAAAACGGACGGGATAGTGAAGACCCAGTACTTC. This sequence joins TRBV11-2 and TRBJ2-5; maybe TRBD2 (5 bases). The CDR3 totals 15 residues. Germline V gives CDR1 SGHAT, CDR2 FQNNGV.

CDR3 DNA: TGCAGCGTTGAAGGGGCTGAGACAGGGGCACTAGAGGAGCAGTACTTC. This sequence encodes CSVEGAETGALEEQYF. The chain combines TRBV29-1 with TRBJ2-7; 8 bases map to TRBD1. Looked up from germline, CDR1 is SQVTM and CDR2 is ANQGSEA. CDR3 size: 16 residues. The trim removed 1 base at V and 7 bases at J, leaving 15 bases unmatched.

The chain has TRBV5-5 and TRBJ2-1, with D tentatively TRBD2 (5 bases). V was pared by 2 bases and J by 4 bases, with 13 bases between. Germline V CDR1 and CDR2: SGHKS, YYEKEE (reference sequence). The length of the CDR3 is 15 residues. The CDR3 reads CASSFDPGSYNEQFF. CDR3 sequence (DNA): TGTGCCAGCAGCTTTGATCCGGGATCATACAATGAGCAGTTCTTC.

The rearrangement uses TRBV5-8 and TRBJ1-4, with D possibly being TRBD1 (6 bases). CDR1 and CDR2 from the germline V gene are SGHTS and YDEGEE. The CDR3 covers 18 residues. V was trimmed by 4 bases and J by 3 bases, leaving 22 bases between them. The CDR3 loop reads CASSRGQFYDFPNEKLFF. CDR3 nucleotide sequence: TGTGCCAGCAGCCGCGGACAGTTTTATGATTTCCCTAATGAAAAACTGTTTTTT. The full variable domain, completed using reference TRBV5-8 and TRBJ1-4, is EAGVTQSPTHLIKTRGQQATLRCSPISGHTSVYWYQQALGLGLQFLLWYDEGEERNRGNFPPRFSGRQFPNYSSELNVNALELEDSALYLCASSRGQFYDFPNEKLFFGSGTQLSVL.

The chain is built from TRBV5-1 and TRBJ1-5; D is undetermined. V lost 0 bases and J lost 9, with 16 bases in between. The CDR3 is 15 residues long. Germline-derived CDR1 and CDR2 are SGHRS and YFSETQ. CDR3: CASSLVSGGGWPQHF. The CDR3 DNA reads as TGCGCCAGCAGCTTGGTATCCGGAGGCGGGTGGCCCCAGCATTTT.

This chain links TRBV5-1 with TRBJ2-5, with D hard to call. The assigned J gene may be wrong: the sequence end matches TRBJ2-7 better. This CDR3 is 14 amino acids long. Looked up from germline, CDR1 is SGHRS and CDR2 is YFSETQ. The chain's CDR3 is CASSFTQVSYEQYF. The CDR3 bases are TGCGCCAGCAGCTTTACGCAGGTCTCCTACGAGCAGTACTTC.

The chain combines TRBV30 with TRBJ2-3; 9 nucleotides match TRBD1. CDR1 and CDR2 from the germline V gene are GTSNPN and SVGIG (reference sequence). V trimming: 2 bases; J trimming: 3 bases; junction bases outside the gene matches: 6. This CDR3 comprises 15 residues. The CDR3 loop reads CAWSRRGTGTDTQYF. CDR3 DNA sequence: TGTGCCTGGAGTCGCCGAGGGACAGGGACAGATACGCAGTATTTT.

This rearrangement joins TRBV6-1 to TRBJ2-5; no clear D. This CDR3 comprises 14 residues. Looked up from germline, CDR1 is MNHNS and CDR2 is SASEGT. Trimming stripped 4 bases from V and 2 bases from J, with 11 bases between. The CDR3 DNA reads as TGTGCCAGCAGTGCCCCTCAGTTTCAAGAGACCCAGTACTTC. Its translation: CASSAPQFQETQYF.

The chain carries TRBV30 and TRBJ2-7; 9 nucleotides align to TRBD2. V gave up 1 base and J gave up 2 bases; unmatched junction bases: 0. This CDR3 contains 13 residues. From germline, CDR1 is GTSNPN and CDR2 SVGIG (reference sequence). The chain's CDR3 is CAWSASGTYEQYF. In nucleotides, the CDR3 is TGTGCCTGGAGTGCTAGCGGGACCTACGAGCAGTACTTC.

The gene calls are TRBV7-8 and TRBJ2-1, with TRBD2 identical over 8 bases. Germline CDR1 SGHVS, CDR2 FQNEAQ. Trimming at V came to 3 bases and at J to 9 bases, leaving 4 bases not matched to a gene. CDR3 size: 13 residues. CDR3 bases: TGTGCCAGCAGCTTCCGGGAGGGCCCTGAGCAGTTCTTC. Protein: CASSFREGPEQFF.

The rearrangement joins TRBV19 to TRBJ2-1; 7 nucleotides match TRBD2. There are 13 residues in the CDR3. In germline, CDR1 is LNHDA, CDR2 SQIVND (reference sequence). Trimming removed 7 bases from V and 8 bases from J; junction bases left unmatched: 8. CDR3 in amino acids: CASISGGSDEQFF. The CDR3 region has the DNA TGTGCCAGTATATCTGGCGGGAGTGATGAGCAGTTCTTC.

The chain recombines TRBV11-1 with TRBJ2-5; 7 bases agree with TRBD2. The J call may be wrong; the DNA end is better matched by TRBJ2-7. The CDR3 consists of 15 residues. Germline V gene sequence: CDR1 SGHAT, CDR2 FQDESV (reference sequence). The chain's CDR3 is CASSLFGSGAYEQYF. The CDR3 bases are TGTGCCAGCAGCTTATTCGGCAGCGGGGCCTACGAGCAGTACTTC.